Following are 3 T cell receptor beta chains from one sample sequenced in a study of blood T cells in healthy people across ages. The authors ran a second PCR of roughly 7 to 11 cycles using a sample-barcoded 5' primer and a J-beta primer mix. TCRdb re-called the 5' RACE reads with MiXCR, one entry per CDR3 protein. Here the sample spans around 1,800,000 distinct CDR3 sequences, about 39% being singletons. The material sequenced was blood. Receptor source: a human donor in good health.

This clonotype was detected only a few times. CDR3: CASSQAGGFWKDGYTF. The CDR3, as DNA: TGTGCCAGCAGCCAAGCTGGGGGATTCTGGAAGGATGGCTACACCTTC. The V gene is TRBV4-2, the J gene TRBJ1-2; the D gene is possibly TRBD1 (5 bases). Trimming pared 1 base from V and 6 bases from J, leaving 18 bases between. CDR1 and CDR2 from the germline V gene are LGHNA and YNFKEQ. The CDR3 has 16 amino acids.

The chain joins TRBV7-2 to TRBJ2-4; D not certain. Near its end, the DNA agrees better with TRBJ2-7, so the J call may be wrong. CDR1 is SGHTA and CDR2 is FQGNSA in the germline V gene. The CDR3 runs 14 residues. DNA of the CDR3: TGTGCCAGCAGCTTAGTCCCAACTTCCTACGAGCAGTACTTC. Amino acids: CASSLVPTSYEQYF.

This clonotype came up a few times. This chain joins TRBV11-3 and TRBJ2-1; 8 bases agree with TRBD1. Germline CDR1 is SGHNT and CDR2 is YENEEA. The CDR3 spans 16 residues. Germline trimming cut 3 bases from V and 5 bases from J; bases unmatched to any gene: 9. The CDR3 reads CASSFYSGQGHNEQFF. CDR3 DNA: TGTGCCAGCAGCTTCTATTCCGGACAGGGTCACAATGAGCAGTTCTTC.